This T cell receptor (beta chain) was profiled in a study of cytomegalovirus exposure and HLA in healthy donors. Germline V lookup: CDR1 LNHNV, CDR2 YYDKDF (reference sequence). The CDR3 covers 13 residues. The V end was cut by 10 bases, the J end by 5 bases, with 17 bases between. 13 Jbeta primers and 60 Vbeta primers were used for the PCR. Some clones are missing from TCRdb's copy, which holds only in-frame ones; the method was immunoSEQ multiplex PCR. Of approximately 200,000 clones in the sample, around 74% were seen once. V and J are TRBV15 and TRBJ1-1; D perhaps matches TRBD1 (5 bases). Sequenced material: PBMCs. This clonotype originated in a girl aged 5 to 17 in good health and CMV-seropositive. Here the CDR3 DNA reads TGTGCCATGCTGGGCGGGGGTAAGACTGAAGCTTTCTTT. Translated: CAMLGGGKTEAFF.